This T cell receptor (beta chain) was captured in a study of post-analysis software for immune sequencing data. In the study overall: Disease courses included relapsing-remitting, secondary progressive and progressive-relapsing multiple sclerosis.

cDNA libraries of TCR beta carried unique molecular identifiers. TCRdb reprocessed the PCR reads with MiXCR, giving one entry per CDR3 protein. The sample holds a few hundred thousand distinct CDR3 sequences, approximately 31% seen once. The V and J ends lost 4 bases and 2 bases respectively, with 11 bases between them. The CDR3 has 13 residues. Germline V CDR1 and CDR2: SQVTM, ANQGSEA. The study's findings and limits: Diversity measured as normalized Chao1 was significantly lower in multiple sclerosis patients than in controls. Four or five TRBV segments occurring more often in patients than controls included TRBV5-6, TRBV5-1 and TRBV20-1.

A remark on this clonotype: The target antigen is unknown.

The sequenced material came from blood. This clonotype was sampled from a girl aged 2-17 years with multiple sclerosis. The chain couples TRBV29-1 to TRBJ1-1; D might be TRBD1 (5 bases). In DNA, the CDR3 is TGCAGCGTTGTTGACAGAATAAACACTGAAGCTTTCTTT. It specifies CSVVDRINTEAFF.